The clone carrying this T cell receptor (beta chain) appeared a few times. RNA transcripts provided the source from which TCR beta CDR3 regions were amplified. HTBI primers were used for first-round RT-PCR of the TCR CDR3. TCRdb redid the calling of the multiplex PCR reads with MiXCR, one entry per CDR3 protein. The table records about 290,000 distinct CDR3 sequences, 15% to 20% of them present only once. It was uncontrolled infection, other autoimmune disease, pregnancy or lactation that excluded patients. This record belongs to a study of T cells in Graves' hyperthyroidism and ophthalmopathy. Trimming cost V 4 bases and J 3 bases, with 19 bases left between them. Germline values: CDR1 KGHDR, CDR2 SFDVKD. This CDR3 contains 17 residues.

The sequenced sample consisted of blood. J is TRBJ2-3 and V is TRBV24-1; tentative D call: TRBD1 (6 bases). The TCR sequence derives from a man younger than 45 with Graves' hyperthyroidism. The DNA for the CDR3 is TGTGCCACCAGTGACCGCACCCTACAGGGTGGGACAGATACGCAGTATTTT. Translating it yields CATSDRTLQGGTDTQYF.